The next 3 T cell receptor beta chains were all read from a single sample in a study of T cells expressing NK-cell markers. After re-calling the 5' RACE reads, TCRdb lists one entry per CDR3 protein, DNA absent. The table lists almost 450,000 distinct CDR3 sequences. Source material: blood T cells: a sorted CD56 or NKG2C T cell subset, CD4+ or CD8+ T cells, or bulk PBMC T cells (not recorded which). The origin of the receptors is a woman between 18 and 75 years old in good health.

This chain uses TRBV24-1 with TRBJ2-2; TCRdb's assignment of TRBD1 cannot be checked, as there is no DNA. Germline CDR1 and CDR2: KGHDR and SFDVKD. CDR3 size: 14 residues. CDR3 sequence: CATGTGGLGGELFF.

The rearrangement uses TRBV14 and TRBJ2-1. Germline lookup yields CDR1 SGHDN and CDR2 FVKESK. The CDR3 spans 14 residues. The CDR3 sequence is CASSHVHPYNEQFF.

The chain carries TRBV4-3 and TRBJ2-7; TCRdb returns TRBD1, unconfirmable since there is no DNA. CDR3 length equals 14 residues. Germline values: CDR1 LGHNA, CDR2 YSLEER. The CDR3 sequence is CASSQDWSGNEQYF.